The TCR beta chain described here comes from a study of T cell changes during pregnancy in multiple sclerosis. The method was immunoSEQ multiplex PCR; TCRdb's version includes in-frame clones alone and lacks a portion of them. Among 30,000 to 40,000 clones listed, about 90% were seen once. The receptor comes from a female donor in good health, enrolled as a control in a pregnancy study. The source material was CD4+ T cells from peripheral blood mononuclear cells, sampled in the second trimester of pregnancy.

The CDR3 protein is CASSFEAQGWTEAFF. The CDR3 DNA is TGTGCCAGCAGCTTTGAGGCACAGGGGTGGACTGAAGCTTTCTTT. The gene calls are TRBV11-1 and TRBJ1-1; 7 bases line up with TRBD1. Trimming removed 3 bases from V and 5 bases from J; junction bases left unmatched: 9. The CDR3 consists of 15 residues. The germline V gene encodes CDR1 SGHAT and CDR2 FQDESV (reference sequence).